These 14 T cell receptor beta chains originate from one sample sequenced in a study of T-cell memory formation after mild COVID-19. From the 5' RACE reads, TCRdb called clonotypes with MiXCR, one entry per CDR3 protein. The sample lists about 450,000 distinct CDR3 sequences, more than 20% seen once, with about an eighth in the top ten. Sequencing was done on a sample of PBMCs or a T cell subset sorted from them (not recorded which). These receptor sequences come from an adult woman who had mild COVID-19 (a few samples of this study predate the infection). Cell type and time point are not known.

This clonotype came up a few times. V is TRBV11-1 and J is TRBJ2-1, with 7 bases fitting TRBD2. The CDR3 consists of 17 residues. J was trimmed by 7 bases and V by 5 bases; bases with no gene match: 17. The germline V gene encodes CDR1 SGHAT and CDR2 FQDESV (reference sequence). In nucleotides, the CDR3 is TGTGCCAGCAGCCCTCTTGGGGGAGGGACTCCTAGGAATGAGCAGTTCTTC. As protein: CASSPLGGGTPRNEQFF.

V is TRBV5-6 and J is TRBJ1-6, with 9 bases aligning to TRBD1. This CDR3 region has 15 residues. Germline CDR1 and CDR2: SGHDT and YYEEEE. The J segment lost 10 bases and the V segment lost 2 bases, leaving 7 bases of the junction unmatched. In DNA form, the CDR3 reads TGTGCCAGCAGCTTTGCAAATACAGGGGGCTCACCCCTCCACTTT. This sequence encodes CASSFANTGGSPLHF.

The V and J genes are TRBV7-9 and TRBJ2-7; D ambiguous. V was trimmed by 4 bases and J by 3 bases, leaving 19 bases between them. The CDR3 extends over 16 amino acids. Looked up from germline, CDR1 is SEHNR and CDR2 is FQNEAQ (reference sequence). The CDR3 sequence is CASSSPAHFPYYEQYF. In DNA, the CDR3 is TGTGCCAGCAGCTCCCCTGCCCACTTCCCCTACTACGAGCAGTACTTC.

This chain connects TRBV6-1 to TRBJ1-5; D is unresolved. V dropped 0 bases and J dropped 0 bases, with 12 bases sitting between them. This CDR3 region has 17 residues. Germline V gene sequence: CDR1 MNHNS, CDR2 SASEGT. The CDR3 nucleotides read TGTGCCAGCAGTGAAGCGCTTGCAGTTTATAGCAATCAGCCCCAGCATTTT. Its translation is CASSEALAVYSNQPQHF.

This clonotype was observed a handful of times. The CDR3 DNA reads as TGTGCCAGCAGCTTCCGGACTAGCCGGAACCAAGAGACCCAGTACTTC. The encoded protein is CASSFRTSRNQETQYF. The chain uses TRBV7-8 and TRBJ2-5; 8 positions agree with TRBD2. Germline lookup yields CDR1 SGHVS and CDR2 FQNEAQ. The J segment lost 0 bases and the V segment lost 3 bases, leaving 6 bases of the junction unmatched. The CDR3 covers 16 residues.

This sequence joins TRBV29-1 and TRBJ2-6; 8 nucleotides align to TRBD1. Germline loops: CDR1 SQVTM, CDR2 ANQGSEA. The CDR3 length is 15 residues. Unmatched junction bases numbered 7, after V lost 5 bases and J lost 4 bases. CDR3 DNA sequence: TGCAGCGTTTCCAGGACAGGGAGCGGGGCCAACGTCCTGACTTTC. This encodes CSVSRTGSGANVLTF.

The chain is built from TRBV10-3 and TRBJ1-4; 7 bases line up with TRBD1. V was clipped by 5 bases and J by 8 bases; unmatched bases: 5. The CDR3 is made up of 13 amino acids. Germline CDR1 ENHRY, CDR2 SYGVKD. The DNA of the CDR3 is TGTGCCATCAGTCCGGGACAGTCGGAAAAACTGTTTTTT. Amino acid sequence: CAISPGQSEKLFF.

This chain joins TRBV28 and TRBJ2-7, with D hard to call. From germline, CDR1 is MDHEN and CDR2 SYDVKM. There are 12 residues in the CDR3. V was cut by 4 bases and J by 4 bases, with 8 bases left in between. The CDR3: CASSYSFYEQYF. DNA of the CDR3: TGTGCCAGCAGTTACTCATTTTACGAGCAGTACTTC.

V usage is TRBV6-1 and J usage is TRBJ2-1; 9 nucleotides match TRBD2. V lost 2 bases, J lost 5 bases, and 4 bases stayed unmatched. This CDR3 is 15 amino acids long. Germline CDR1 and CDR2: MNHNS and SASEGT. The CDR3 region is CASSELAGLNNEQFF. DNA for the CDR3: TGTGCCAGCAGTGAACTAGCGGGGTTGAACAATGAGCAGTTCTTC.

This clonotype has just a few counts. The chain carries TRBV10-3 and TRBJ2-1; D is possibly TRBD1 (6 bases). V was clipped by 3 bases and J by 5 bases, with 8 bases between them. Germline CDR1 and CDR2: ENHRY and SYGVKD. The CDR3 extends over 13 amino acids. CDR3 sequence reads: CAISEEGDNEQFF. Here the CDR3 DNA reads TGTGCCATCAGTGAAGAGGGGGACAATGAGCAGTTCTTC.

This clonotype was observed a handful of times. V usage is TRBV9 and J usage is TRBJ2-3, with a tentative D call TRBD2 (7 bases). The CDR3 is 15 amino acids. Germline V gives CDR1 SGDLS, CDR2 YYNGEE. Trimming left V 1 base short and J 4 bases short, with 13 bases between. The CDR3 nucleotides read TGTGCCAGCAGCGTAACGGCGGGGGCTCCAGATACGCAGTATTTT. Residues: CASSVTAGAPDTQYF.

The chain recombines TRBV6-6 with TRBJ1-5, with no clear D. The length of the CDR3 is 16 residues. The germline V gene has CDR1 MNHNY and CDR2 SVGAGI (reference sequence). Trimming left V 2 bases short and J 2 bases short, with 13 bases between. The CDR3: CASSYVGPRGNQPQHF. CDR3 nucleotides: TGTGCCAGCAGTTACGTAGGGCCAAGGGGCAATCAGCCCCAGCATTTT.

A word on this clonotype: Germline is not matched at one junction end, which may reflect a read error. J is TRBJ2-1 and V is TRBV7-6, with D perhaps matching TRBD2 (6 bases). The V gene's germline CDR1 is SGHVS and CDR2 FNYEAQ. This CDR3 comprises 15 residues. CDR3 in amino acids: CDSSPGRRGDNEQFF. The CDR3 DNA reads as TGTGACAGCAGCCCCGGCCGGCGGGGCGACAATGAGCAGTTCTTC.

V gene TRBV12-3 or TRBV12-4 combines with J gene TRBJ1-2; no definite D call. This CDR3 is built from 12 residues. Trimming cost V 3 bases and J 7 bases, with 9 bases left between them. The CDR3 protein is CASSLSTFGYTF. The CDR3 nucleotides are TGTGCCAGCAGTTTGTCGACTTTTGGCTACACCTTC.